This TCR beta chain came from a study of long-term antiretroviral therapy in people with HIV. The CDR3 contains 14 residues. The germline gives CDR1 SGHVS, CDR2 FNYEAQ. Trimming took off 2 bases at V and 5 bases at J, with 12 bases between the two ends. A v3.0 immunoSEQ assay was performed at survey level. Produced via immunoSEQ multiplex PCR; TCRdb's table is partial and in-frame only. The sample includes 35,000 or so clones, 80% to 90% of them seen just once. The source is a man between 18 and 35 years old with HIV. The material sequenced was unsorted PBMCs, taken 2.2 years after starting antiretroviral therapy. The chain uses TRBV7-6 and TRBJ2-5, with D perhaps being TRBD1 or TRBD2 (5 bases each). CDR3: CASSLTGLRETQYF. DNA for the CDR3: TGTGCCAGCAGCTTAACAGGACTTAGGGAGACCCAGTACTTC.